Below, 8 T cell receptor beta chains from the same sample are listed, as sequenced in a study of response to subunit inactivated influenza vaccine. TCRdb independently ran MiXCR on the RT-PCR reads; one entry per CDR3 protein. The sample has just under 550,000 distinct CDR3 sequences; 20% to 25% are singletons. These data also formed part of another study, on T cells expressing NK-cell markers. From that report: TCR beta cDNA was made by 5'RACE template switching with UMIs.

The material was CD4+ T cells sorted from PBMCs, obtained 11 to 12 days after vaccination. Receptors originate from a man aged 45-65 years who received an inactivated influenza vaccine.

This clonotype was picked up a small number of times. This rearrangement joins TRBV28 to TRBJ1-5; a weak D match, TRBD1 (5 bases). The CDR3 consists of 16 residues. The germline gives CDR1 MDHEN, CDR2 SYDVKM. The V end was cut by 2 bases, the J end by 4 bases, with 15 bases between. The CDR3 nucleotides are TGTGCCAGCAGTTTAGGTACTGGGGGTGCTAATCAGCCCCAGCATTTT. Amino acid sequence: CASSLGTGGANQPQHF.

In this sample, this clonotype turned up a few times. The chain links TRBV6-2 or TRBV6-3 to TRBJ2-2; 8 bases are a match to TRBD2. Germline trimming cut 3 bases from V and 5 bases from J; bases unmatched to any gene: 8. CDR1 and CDR2 (germline): MNHEY, SVGEGT. CDR3 length: 16 residues. This CDR3 is CASSYGRGAQTGELFF. In DNA form, the CDR3 reads TGTGCCAGCAGTTATGGGCGGGGGGCCCAAACCGGGGAGCTGTTTTTT.

The J gene is TRBJ2-2, the V gene TRBV6-2 or TRBV6-3; TRBD2 might be the D (6 bases). This CDR3 comprises 17 residues. Germline V gene sequence: CDR1 MNHEY, CDR2 SVGEGT. The V and J ends lost 2 bases and 0 bases respectively, with 13 bases between them. DNA of the CDR3: TGTGCCAGCAGTTACGTCGCGGGACGACCGAACACCGGGGAGCTGTTTTTT. Translation gives CASSYVAGRPNTGELFF.

This clonotype has just a few counts. This sequence joins TRBV5-1 and TRBJ2-1; 8 positions agree with TRBD1. The germline V gene has CDR1 SGHRS and CDR2 YFSETQ. The CDR3 consists of 15 residues. The J segment lost 7 bases and the V segment lost 4 bases, leaving 10 bases of the junction unmatched. The CDR3 spells CASSGTQGVGNEQFF. The CDR3 coding sequence is TGCGCCAGCAGCGGGACACAGGGGGTTGGGAATGAGCAGTTCTTC.

This clonotype appeared a few times. CDR3: CASSLGVRGFEDTQYF. The CDR3 DNA follows: TGCGCCAGCAGCTTGGGGGTTCGAGGGTTTGAGGATACGCAGTATTTT. V is TRBV5-1 and J is TRBJ2-3, with D perhaps TRBD2 (5 bases). Germline values: CDR1 SGHRS, CDR2 YFSETQ. V was trimmed by 0 bases and J by 6 bases, leaving 17 bases between them. The CDR3 totals 16 residues.

This clonotype was detected only a few times. The rearrangement links TRBV5-1 to TRBJ1-5, with TRBD1 identical over 12 bases. There are 15 residues in the CDR3. The germline CDR1 and CDR2 sequences are SGHRS and YFSETQ. The ends lost 4 bases at V and 9 bases at J; junction bases unmatched: 8. The CDR3 sequence is CASSDGTGGRWPQHF. CDR3 DNA: TGCGCCAGCAGCGACGGGACAGGGGGCCGGTGGCCCCAGCATTTT.

The chain employs TRBV20-1 and TRBJ2-7; TRBD1 matches 7 bases. Germline V gene sequence: CDR1 DFQATT, CDR2 SNEGSKA (reference sequence). Trimming took 0 bases from V and 2 from J; bases not matched to a gene: 7. The CDR3 has 15 residues. CDR3 protein: CSARDRRGPTYEQYF. The DNA of the CDR3 is TGCAGTGCTAGAGATCGTAGGGGGCCCACCTACGAGCAGTACTTC.

This clonotype was recorded a few times. The chain links TRBV4-2 to TRBJ2-5; D might be TRBD2 (5 bases). Germline-derived CDR1 and CDR2 are LGHNA and YNFKEQ. This CDR3 region has 15 residues. With 1 base removed from V and 1 base from J, the gap between germline ends came to 10 bases. For the CDR3, the DNA is TGTGCCAGCAGCCAAGTCGCGGGTTTCCAAGAGACCCAGTACTTC. Encoded protein: CASSQVAGFQETQYF.